This entry lists 3 T cell receptor beta chains sequenced from one sample in a study of T cell changes during pregnancy in multiple sclerosis. Method: immunoSEQ multiplex PCR; TCRdb's copy keeps in-frame clones and lacks some. This repertoire shows fewer than 70,000 clones, approximately 92% found once; its top ten account for just over 3%. The input for sequencing was CD8+ T cells from peripheral blood mononuclear cells, taken in the third trimester of pregnancy. The receptors originated from a female donor in good health, enrolled as a control in a pregnancy study.

The V and J genes are TRBV30 and TRBJ2-2; tentatively, D is TRBD2 (5 bases). The CDR3 has 13 amino acids. Germline V gene data show CDR1 as GTSNPN and CDR2 as SVGIG (reference sequence). V lost 4 bases to trimming and J lost 9 bases, with 15 bases between them. CDR3 residues: CAWTNGVSRELFF. CDR3 bases: TGTGCCTGGACCAACGGGGTGTCGAGGGAGCTGTTTTTT.

The gene calls are TRBV7-6 and TRBJ2-5; no definite D call. The germline V gene has CDR1 SGHVS and CDR2 FNYEAQ. V lost 0 bases and J 7 bases, leaving 12 bases between the germline ends. This CDR3 has 14 residues. CDR3 loop: CASSLALTPWTQYF. The DNA for the CDR3 is TGTGCCAGCAGCTTAGCTCTAACCCCATGGACCCAGTACTTC.

The chain carries TRBV5-1 and TRBJ2-4; 8 bases fit TRBD1. The CDR3 covers 12 residues. CDR1 and CDR2 (germline): SGHRS, YFSETQ. With V trimmed by 4 bases and J by 16 bases, 10 bases remained unmatched. The chain's CDR3 is CASSATGTGLYF. CDR3 nucleotides: TGCGCCAGCAGCGCAACCGGGACAGGTTTATACTTC.